The 26 T cell receptor beta chains below come from one sample, sequenced in a study of blood T cell repertoires in COVID-19. The table came from immunoSEQ multiplex PCR; TCRdb's copy has only in-frame clones and leaves some out. The sample includes around 250,000 clones, 85% seen only once; the top ten take approximately 5.1%. Sequenced: peripheral blood. The source is a man over 45 with active or convalescent COVID-19.

The V call is TRBV5-1, the J call TRBJ2-1; TRBD2 matches 13 bases. Germline V gene sequence: CDR1 SGHRS, CDR2 YFSETQ. The V and J ends lost 4 bases and 6 bases, in that order; junction bases with no gene match: 4. The length of the CDR3 is 15 residues. The CDR3 DNA reads TGCGCCAGCAGCGGGAGGACTAGCGGGAGCAATGAGCAGTTCTTC. This sequence encodes CASSGRTSGSNEQFF.

The rearrangement joins TRBV6-5 to TRBJ1-2, with a weak D call TRBD1 (5 bases). This CDR3 region has 15 residues. Looked up from germline, CDR1 is MNHEY and CDR2 is SVGAGI. V lost 0 bases and J lost 0, with 8 bases in between. The CDR3 bases are TGTGCCAGCAGTTACTCCACAGGAACTAACTATGGCTACACCTTC. Amino acids: CASSYSTGTNYGYTF.

The chain couples TRBV7-9 to TRBJ1-5; TRBD1 matches 7 bases. This CDR3 has 15 residues. Trimming at V came to 5 bases and at J to 3 bases, leaving 7 bases not matched to a gene. Germline CDR1 is SEHNR and CDR2 is FQNEAQ (reference sequence). CDR3 DNA: TGTGCCAGCAGCCGCGAGACAGGGAACAATCAGCCCCAGCATTTT. Protein sequence: CASSRETGNNQPQHF.

The J gene is TRBJ2-1, the V gene TRBV27; possible D gene TRBD1, 6 bases. The V gene's germline CDR1 is MNHEY and CDR2 SMNVEV (reference sequence). Trimming took 8 bases from V and 4 from J, leaving 15 bases between them. The CDR3 covers 14 residues. The CDR3 DNA is TGTGCCAGCGGAATCACAGGGACGTACAATGAGCAGTTCTTC. This codes for CASGITGTYNEQFF.

The rearrangement uses TRBV7-2 and TRBJ2-3; TRBD2 matches 8 bases. The ends lost 1 base at V and 9 bases at J; junction bases unmatched: 9. The germline V gene encodes CDR1 SGHTA and CDR2 FQGNSA. The CDR3 is 15 residues long. CDR3 amino acids: CASSLVTAGASTQYF. CDR3 nucleotides: TGTGCCAGCAGCTTAGTTACAGCGGGAGCTTCAACGCAGTATTTT.

The J gene is TRBJ2-5, the V gene TRBV11-2, with D maybe TRBD2 (5 bases). Germline CDR1 reads SGHAT; CDR2 reads FQNNGV. V dropped 1 base and J dropped 3 bases, with 9 bases sitting between them. The CDR3 is made up of 14 amino acids. CDR3 sequence (DNA): TGTGCCAGCAGCTTAGGTGTGGGAGAAGAGACCCAGTACTTC. It codes for CASSLGVGEETQYF.

This clone was recorded only once. The V and J genes are TRBV27 and TRBJ1-2; D is unresolved. V was shortened by 0 bases and J by 2 bases, with 7 bases between the two germline ends. The CDR3 is 14 residues long. Germline CDR1 and CDR2: MNHEY and SMNVEV (reference sequence). This chain's CDR3 is CASSLSSGNYGYTF. The CDR3 DNA sequence: TGTGCCAGCAGTTTATCGTCAGGCAACTATGGCTACACCTTC.

The chain combines TRBV25-1 with TRBJ1-4; D might be TRBD1 (5 bases). Germline V gene lookup returns CDR1 MGHDK and CDR2 SYGVNS. V lost 2 bases, J lost 5 bases, and 9 bases lay in between. This CDR3 has 14 amino acids. CDR3 DNA sequence: TGTGCCAGCAGTGAACAGGGAGGGAATGAAAAACTGTTTTTT. Protein product: CASSEQGGNEKLFF.

This chain connects TRBV6-6 to TRBJ1-2, with 8 bases lining up with TRBD1. The junction had 3 bases not matched to a gene; V was cut back by 6 bases and J by 6 bases. The CDR3 covers 12 residues. Germline V gene sequence: CDR1 MNHNY, CDR2 SVGAGI (reference sequence). The CDR3 sequence: CASSQDRDGYTF. CDR3 in DNA: TGTGCCAGCAGCCAGGACAGGGATGGCTACACCTTC.

The chain combines TRBV6-6 with TRBJ2-7; D remains ambiguous. The germline gives CDR1 MNHNY, CDR2 SVGAGI (reference sequence). This CDR3 region has 13 residues. V lost 1 base to trimming and J lost 5 bases, with 9 bases between them. The CDR3 reads CASSYYGQDEQYF. The CDR3 DNA is TGTGCCAGCAGTTACTATGGCCAAGACGAGCAGTACTTC.

The chain uses TRBV27 and TRBJ1-2, with D perhaps TRBD1 (6 bases). V lost 6 bases and J lost 4, with 15 bases in between. This CDR3 is 14 amino acids long. The germline V gene has CDR1 MNHEY and CDR2 SMNVEV (reference sequence). The CDR3 region is CASRRGGAAYGYTF. DNA of the CDR3: TGTGCCAGCAGGCGTGGGGGCGCGGCCTATGGCTACACCTTC.

This clone was counted a single time. V usage is TRBV5-8 and J usage is TRBJ1-4; no clear D. There are 15 residues in the CDR3. Germline values: CDR1 SGHTS, CDR2 YDEGEE. V gave up 3 bases and J gave up 8 bases, with 17 bases separating them. The CDR3, as DNA: TGTGCCAGCAGCTCTTCGACCGCCCCGAGGGAAAAACTGTTTTTT. It translates to CASSSSTAPREKLFF.

The chain combines TRBV15 with TRBJ2-5; TRBD1 matches at 9 bases. The germline V gene has CDR1 LNHNV and CDR2 YYDKDF (reference sequence). This CDR3 has 15 amino acids. J lost 4 bases, V lost 1 base, and 4 bases had no gene match. CDR3 DNA sequence: TGTGCCACCAGCAGAGCGGGGACAGGGTTAGAGACCCAGTACTTC. Its translation: CATSRAGTGLETQYF.

The chain is built from TRBV3-1 (or the pseudogene TRBV3-2) and TRBJ2-1; a weak D match, TRBD2 (6 bases). The CDR3 contains 17 residues. CDR1 and CDR2 from the germline V gene are LGHDT and YNNKEL (reference sequence). Trimming pared 1 base from V and 3 bases from J, leaving 16 bases between. Written as DNA, the CDR3 is TGTGCCAGCAGCCAAGGGGCGGAGGGCGGGAACTACAATGAGCAGTTCTTC. Translation: CASSQGAEGGNYNEQFF.

The rearrangement links TRBV3-1 (or the pseudogene TRBV3-2) to TRBJ2-1; D may be TRBD2 (5 bases). Trimming took 4 bases from V and 6 from J, leaving 13 bases between them. The CDR3 covers 14 residues. Germline assignment: CDR1 LGHDT and CDR2 YNNKEL (reference sequence). The CDR3 DNA reads as TGTGCCAGCAGCCTGCTAGCTGGGAGCAATGAGCAGTTCTTC. This encodes CASSLLAGSNEQFF.

This rearrangement joins TRBV3-1 (or the pseudogene TRBV3-2) to TRBJ2-1; 11 bases are shared with TRBD2. Germline V gene data show CDR1 as LGHDT and CDR2 as YNNKEL (reference sequence). Trimming took 2 bases from V and 8 from J; bases not matched to a gene: 11. CDR3 length: 17 amino acids. The CDR3 reads CASSQKALAGGRDEQFF. In DNA form, the CDR3 reads TGTGCCAGCAGCCAAAAAGCTCTAGCGGGAGGTCGGGATGAGCAGTTCTTC.

The chain combines TRBV30 with TRBJ1-2; D is uncertain. CDR3 length: 11 residues. Looked up from germline, CDR1 is GTSNPN and CDR2 is SVGIG (reference sequence). V lost 0 bases and J lost 8, with 7 bases in between. The CDR3 reads CAWSVYSGYTF. The CDR3 DNA is TGTGCCTGGAGTGTTTACAGCGGCTACACCTTC.

The chain couples TRBV6-4 to TRBJ2-1; perhaps TRBD2 as D (6 bases). The CDR3 extends over 16 amino acids. The V gene's germline CDR1 is MRHNA and CDR2 SNTAGT. Trimming shortened V by 0 bases and J by 3 bases, and 12 bases separated the two germline ends. CDR3 in amino acids: CASSDSRLGDYNEQFF. The CDR3 nucleotides read TGTGCCAGCAGTGACTCTAGACTAGGGGACTACAATGAGCAGTTCTTC.

The rearrangement uses TRBV6-5 and TRBJ2-3, with TRBD1 identical over 7 bases. Germline V gene data show CDR1 as MNHEY and CDR2 as SVGAGI. CDR3 length: 14 residues. V shed 7 bases, J shed 6 bases, and the junction held 10 bases outside the gene matches. CDR3 in DNA: TGTGCCAGCAAGTCACCCGGCAGGGGGGATACGCAGTATTTT. The encoded protein is CASKSPGRGDTQYF.

This clone was detected only once. The CDR3 region is CASSRSEQRYTDTQYF. As DNA, the CDR3 is TGTGCCAGCAGCCGTAGCGAACAGAGGTACACAGATACGCAGTATTTT. The gene calls are TRBV27 and TRBJ2-3, with D tentatively TRBD2 (5 bases). V lost 6 bases and J 2 bases, leaving 18 bases between the germline ends. The V gene's germline CDR1 is MNHEY and CDR2 SMNVEV (reference sequence). The CDR3 length is 16 residues.

This chain joins TRBV7-8 and TRBJ2-2, with TRBD2 identical over 8 bases. Per the germline V gene, CDR1 is SGHVS and CDR2 is FQNEAQ. The junction had 9 bases not matched to a gene; V was cut back by 5 bases and J by 4 bases. CDR3 length equals 16 residues. The CDR3 coding sequence is TGTGCCAGCAGCCGAGGAGTAGCGGGACTCACCGGGGAGCTGTTTTTT. It yields the protein CASSRGVAGLTGELFF.

V is TRBV18 and J is TRBJ2-5; TRBD1 matches 8 bases. After removal of 2 bases from V and 3 bases from J, the junction contained 14 bases not matched to a gene. From germline, CDR1 is KGHSH and CDR2 LQKENI. The CDR3 runs 18 residues. CDR3 sequence reads: CASSPKNKTGTGKETQYF. The CDR3 DNA sequence: TGTGCCAGCTCACCAAAGAACAAAACCGGGACAGGCAAAGAGACCCAGTACTTC.

With regard to this clone: A junction end diverges from the germline sequence, so it may reflect a read error. The V gene is TRBV27, the J gene TRBJ1-1, with D possibly being TRBD1 (6 bases). This CDR3 has 13 residues. Germline V gene sequence: CDR1 MNHEY, CDR2 SMNVEV (reference sequence). CDR3 sequence (DNA): TGTGCCAGCAGCCTCGTCCGGGACACAGAAGCTTTCTTT. Protein product: CASSLVRDTEAFF.

The V call is TRBV11-2, the J call TRBJ2-1, with TRBD2 as a possible D gene (5 bases). Trimming stripped 0 bases from V and 9 bases from J, with 12 bases between. The CDR3 consists of 14 residues. The germline V gene has CDR1 SGHAT and CDR2 FQNNGV. The CDR3 protein is CASSLDPGTSEQFF. CDR3 DNA: TGTGCCAGCAGCTTAGATCCCGGAACTAGTGAGCAGTTCTTC.

The J gene is TRBJ2-2, the V gene TRBV29-1, with D possibly matching TRBD2 (5 bases). The length of the CDR3 is 13 residues. V dropped 7 bases and J dropped 2 bases, with 11 bases sitting between them. CDR1 is SQVTM and CDR2 is ANQGSEA in the germline V gene. The CDR3 sequence is CSATDYNTGELFF. CDR3 coding DNA: TGCAGCGCGACCGACTATAACACCGGGGAGCTGTTTTTT.

This chain joins TRBV30 and TRBJ1-2; D unclear. V shed 3 bases and J shed 6 bases, with 14 bases lying between them. CDR1 is GTSNPN, CDR2 SVGIG, per germline (reference sequence). This CDR3 has 13 amino acids. The CDR3 DNA sequence: TGTGCCTGGAGAAGTAGCGGGAGGAATGGCTACACCTTC. Protein product: CAWRSSGRNGYTF.